This T cell receptor beta chain was sequenced in a study of blood T cell repertoires in COVID-19. Looking at the study overall: COVID-19 samples, acute and convalescent, were from the United States, Italy and Spain. T cells, B-cell-depleted T cells, or PBMCs supplied cDNA or gDNA.

V shed 3 bases, J shed 2 bases, and the junction held 6 bases outside the gene matches. This CDR3 has 15 amino acids. From germline, CDR1 is SGHNT and CDR2 YYREEE (reference sequence). Authors' processing steps: By means of reference gene primer amplification, nucleated cell counts were estimated. Only in-frame clones appear in the TCRdb table, and some are missing; sequencing was by immunoSEQ multiplex PCR. Clonal size and the V and J genes are those of that table, whereas D and trimming came from the DNA. The sample has roughly 15,000 clones, over 80% seen once. This clone was observed once. The chain couples TRBV5-4 to TRBJ2-5, with TRBD2 matching 8 bases. Sequenced sample: peripheral blood. This TCR was recovered from a man aged 50-60 years with active COVID-19. The CDR3 DNA reads TGTGCCAGCAGCTACGTAGCGGGGATTCAAGAGACCCAGTACTTC. Translating gives CASSYVAGIQETQYF.